Presented here are 20 T cell receptor beta chains from one specimen sequenced in a study of cytomegalovirus exposure and HLA in healthy donors. The PCR contained 60 Vbeta and 13 Jbeta primers. Profiling relied on immunoSEQ multiplex PCR, and the TCRdb table lists in-frame clones only, not all of them. The sample carries under 150,000 clones, approximately 9% recorded once. The sample was PBMCs. All receptors come from a male donor in good health and CMV-seronegative.

V gene TRBV27 combines with J gene TRBJ1-4; no clear D gene. CDR1 and CDR2 (germline): MNHEY, SMNVEV (reference sequence). Trimming stripped 2 bases from V and 6 bases from J, with 10 bases between. The CDR3 runs to 14 residues. The chain's CDR3 is CASSLNSPYEKLFF. Here the CDR3 DNA reads TGTGCCAGCAGTTTAAATTCTCCCTATGAAAAACTGTTTTTT. Based on the CDR3 plus reference TRBV27 and TRBJ1-4, the full variable domain is EAQVTQNPRYLITVTGKKLTVTCSQNMNHEYMSWYRQDPGLGLRQIYYSMNVEVTDKGDVPEGYKVSRKEKRNFPLILESPSPNQTSLYFCASSLNSPYEKLFFGSGTQLSVL.

This clone was detected once. The chain is built from TRBV7-3 and TRBJ2-3, with TRBD2 matching over 15 bases. This CDR3 is 14 amino acids long. The germline gives CDR1 SGHTA, CDR2 FQGTGA. J lost 7 bases, V lost 11 bases, and 7 bases had no gene match. CDR3 sequence (DNA): TGTGCCTTTACGGGGACTAGCGGGGGGAATACGCAGTATTTT. Translated: CAFTGTSGGNTQYF.

A few counts support this clone. The rearrangement joins TRBV28 to TRBJ2-4; 8 positions match TRBD1. Germline assignment: CDR1 MDHEN and CDR2 SYDVKM. This CDR3 is 13 amino acids long. After removal of 5 bases from V and 8 bases from J, the junction contained 5 bases not matched to a gene. The CDR3 here is CASSRTGLDIQYF. For the CDR3, the DNA is TGTGCCAGCAGTCGGACAGGGTTAGACATTCAGTACTTC.

This clone came up a few times. The V and J genes are TRBV7-9 and TRBJ2-1; D gene unclear. The CDR3 runs to 13 residues. Trimming cost V 4 bases and J 5 bases, with 9 bases left between them. Germline loops: CDR1 SEHNR, CDR2 FQNEAQ (reference sequence). Here the CDR3 reads CASSWAWDNEQFF. CDR3 nucleotide sequence: TGTGCCAGCAGCTGGGCGTGGGACAATGAGCAGTTCTTC.

This clone was detected a few times. The genes are TRBV5-1 and TRBJ2-7; D ambiguous. CDR1 SGHRS and CDR2 YFSETQ come from the germline V gene. CDR3 size: 15 residues. V lost 0 bases and J 2 bases, leaving 12 bases between the germline ends. The CDR3 DNA is TGCGCCAGCAGCTTGGGTGGTGCGTCCCCCTACGAGCAGTACTTC. Protein sequence: CASSLGGASPYEQYF.

The chain links TRBV28 to TRBJ2-2, with D possibly being TRBD2 (6 bases). This CDR3 has 14 amino acids. Germline loops: CDR1 MDHEN, CDR2 SYDVKM. V shed 5 bases and J shed 6 bases, with 13 bases lying between them. This CDR3 reads CASSPGARPGELFF. In DNA, the CDR3 is TGTGCCAGCAGTCCGGGAGCGCGTCCCGGGGAGCTGTTTTTT.

The rearrangement uses TRBV10-3 and TRBJ2-3, with 7 bases fitting TRBD1. The V gene end was trimmed by 0 bases and the J gene end by 0 bases; junction bases not matched to a gene: 0. The CDR3 has 15 residues. Germline values: CDR1 ENHRY, CDR2 SYGVKD. DNA of the CDR3: TGTGCCATCAGTGAGTCGGGACAGAGCACAGATACGCAGTATTTT. This codes for CAISESGQSTDTQYF.

The chain combines TRBV29-1 with TRBJ1-4, with D unclear. The CDR3 has 13 amino acids. Germline values: CDR1 SQVTM, CDR2 ANQGSEA. V lost 4 bases and J lost 0, with 6 bases in between. The CDR3 bases are TGCAGCGTTGCGGGTTCAACTAATGAAAAACTGTTTTTT. This codes for CSVAGSTNEKLFF.

J is TRBJ2-1 and V is TRBV5-1; 10 bases agree with TRBD1. Germline trimming cut 4 bases from V and 7 bases from J; bases unmatched to any gene: 5. The CDR3 spans 14 residues. Germline CDR1 SGHRS, CDR2 YFSETQ. The CDR3 is CASSAGQGENEQFF. The CDR3 DNA follows: TGCGCCAGCAGCGCCGGACAGGGGGAAAATGAGCAGTTCTTC.

As concerns this clone: At one end, the junction sequence differs from germline, possibly due to a read error. The rearrangement uses TRBV19 and TRBJ1-1; D not resolved. Germline CDR1 and CDR2: LNHDA and SQIVND (reference sequence). The CDR3 length is 14 residues. This CDR3 reads CASSPAALYTEAFF. The CDR3 DNA is TGTGCCAGTAGCCCGGCGGCCCTTTACACCGAAGCTTTCTTT.

This chain connects TRBV6-5 to TRBJ2-3; 8 positions match TRBD1. The ends lost 4 bases at V and 6 bases at J; junction bases unmatched: 12. CDR1 is MNHEY and CDR2 is SVGAGI in the germline V gene. CDR3 size: 16 residues. CDR3 nucleotide sequence: TGTGCCAGCAGTTCGGACTCGGACAGGGAAGCGGATACGCAGTATTTT. This codes for CASSSDSDREADTQYF.

This clone appeared a few times. This sequence joins TRBV5-4 and TRBJ2-1, with 7 nucleotides matching TRBD2. This CDR3 region has 17 residues. V lost 0 bases and J lost 0; bases outside the gene matches: 6. The germline CDR1 and CDR2 sequences are SGHNT and YYREEE (reference sequence). The chain's CDR3 is CASSLDGLGSSYNEQFF. CDR3 coding DNA: TGTGCCAGCAGCTTGGACGGACTAGGGAGCTCCTACAATGAGCAGTTCTTC.

This clone was detected a few times. The chain has TRBV5-1 and TRBJ2-7, with 8 bases fitting TRBD1. The V gene's germline CDR1 is SGHRS and CDR2 YFSETQ. J gave up 2 bases and V 4 bases, and 8 bases lay outside the gene matches. CDR3 length: 15 amino acids. The CDR3 reads CASSLTGEIPYEQYF. The CDR3 coding sequence is TGCGCCAGCAGCCTGACAGGGGAAATCCCCTACGAGCAGTACTTC.

This clone was detected a few times. The gene calls are TRBV2 and TRBJ2-3, with 9 bases that match TRBD1. V lost 10 bases, J lost 5 bases, and 10 bases stayed unmatched. Germline V gene lookup returns CDR1 SNHLY and CDR2 FYNNEI. The CDR3 length is 14 residues. The CDR3 DNA reads TGTGCCACCTGGGCACAGGGGGCGAAAGATACGCAGTATTTT. This gives the protein CATWAQGAKDTQYF.

The chain links TRBV5-1 to TRBJ2-1; 7 nucleotides match TRBD1. This CDR3 has 14 amino acids. Germline trimming cut 4 bases from V and 4 bases from J; bases unmatched to any gene: 5. Germline-derived CDR1 and CDR2 are SGHRS and YFSETQ. The CDR3 DNA reads as TGCGCCAGCAGCCTCGGACAGGCTTACAATGAGCAGTTCTTC. Its protein product is CASSLGQAYNEQFF.

The genes are TRBV28 and TRBJ2-7; 8 nucleotides line up with TRBD2. The CDR3 extends over 14 amino acids. V lost 3 bases, J lost 3 bases, and 4 bases stayed unmatched. The germline gives CDR1 MDHEN, CDR2 SYDVKM. CDR3 DNA sequence: TGTGCCAGCAGTTTTTTCGCGGGAGGCTACGAGCAGTACTTC. This translates into CASSFFAGGYEQYF.

The chain links TRBV6-1 to TRBJ2-5; D is possibly TRBD2 (7 bases). CDR3 length: 16 amino acids. Germline loops: CDR1 MNHNS, CDR2 SASEGT. The ends were cut back, 3 bases at V and 1 base at J, with 15 bases in the middle. The CDR3 protein is CASSESKGGGQETQYF. CDR3 nucleotides: TGTGCCAGCAGTGAGTCTAAGGGAGGGGGCCAAGAGACCCAGTACTTC.

As concerns this clone: The junction and the germline gene differ at one end; a read error may be behind it. The J gene is TRBJ2-2, the V gene TRBV2, with 10 positions matching TRBD1. The CDR3 spans 18 residues. Germline CDR1 SNHLY, CDR2 FYNNEI. CDR3 sequence reads: CASSEGTGVGLGTGELFF. The DNA of the CDR3 is TGTGCCAGCAGCGAAGGGACAGGGGTTGGCCTCGGCACCGGGGAGCTGTTTTTT.

Written as DNA, the CDR3 is TGTGCCAGCAGCCCCCGACTAGCGGGAGTCTACAATGAGCAGTTCTTC. Protein sequence: CASSPRLAGVYNEQFF. The V gene is TRBV9, the J gene TRBJ2-1; 12 nucleotides match TRBD2. Germline V CDR1 and CDR2: SGDLS, YYNGEE. This CDR3 is built from 16 residues. V trimming: 4 bases; J trimming: 3 bases; junction bases outside the gene matches: 5. The full variable domain, with the rest looked up from reference TRBV9 and TRBJ2-1, is DSGVTQTPKHLITATGQRVTLRCSPRSGDLSVYWYQQSLDQGLQFLIQYYNGEERAKGNILERFSAQQFPDLHSELNLSSLELGDSALYFCASSPRLAGVYNEQFFGPGTRLTVL.

The chain joins TRBV21-1 to TRBJ2-5; the D call of TRBD1 is as the table states it, not checked on the DNA. TRBV21-1 is classified as a pseudogene. This CDR3 is 16 amino acids long. For the CDR3, the DNA is TGTGCCAGCAGCATCAGGACCGGGACAGAGCAAGAGACCCAGTACTTC. This translates into CASSIRTGTEQETQYF.